Listed below are T cell receptor beta chains from one sample, sequenced in a study of T cell repertoires in ileal Crohn's disease. Only in-frame clones appear in the TCRdb table, and some are missing; sequencing was by immunoSEQ multiplex PCR. The sample contains 5,500 to 7,500 clones, 88% of which appear only once. The specimen sequenced was CD4+ T cells from ileum. These receptors originate from an adult with Crohn's disease. Some clones in this sample may be carry-over from other donors' samples. CDR3s include the opening cysteine and the closing phenylalanine or tryptophan. The D gene is left open where the match is weak. Clone size is shown for a subset of rows, as once, few, many or a class of expanded clone.

V	size	J	length	D	DNA	CDR3
TRBV2	.	TRBJ2-7	13	.	TGTGCCAGCTGGGGGGAGAGCTCCTACGAGCAGTACTTC	CASWGESSYEQYF
TRBV5-1	.	TRBJ2-5	17	TRBD1	TGCGCCAGCAGCTTGAGGGACAGGGACCGAGGTGGTGAGACCCAGTACTTC	CASSLRDRDRGGETQYF
TRBV18	.	TRBJ1-2	15	TRBD1	TGTGCCAGCTCACCACTCTCGACAGGGAACTATGGCTACACCTTC	CASSPLSTGNYGYTF
TRBV9	.	TRBJ2-7	14	TRBD1	TGTGCCAGCAGCCCCGGACAGGGCGCCTACGAGCAGTACTTC	CASSPGQGAYEQYF
TRBV19	.	TRBJ1-1	13	.	TGTGCCAGCAGAACACAGGGGAACACTGAAGCTTTCTTT	CASRTQGNTEAFF
TRBV18	.	TRBJ2-7	13	.	TGTGCCAGCTCACCAGGGGCGTCCTACGAGCAGTACTTC	CASSPGASYEQYF
TRBV11-3	.	TRBJ1-1	13	.	TGTGCCAGCAGCTTAGAGCACTTGACTGAAGCTTTCTTT	CASSLEHLTEAFF
TRBV4-2	.	TRBJ1-1	16	.	TGTGCCAGCAGCCAAGCCGGTAACAGGGCCGACACTGAAGCTTTCTTT	CASSQAGNRADTEAFF
TRBV2	.	TRBJ1-5	14	.	TGTGCCAGCACTTCGACAGGTGGCAATCAGCCCCAGCATTTT	CASTSTGGNQPQHF
TRBV30	.	TRBJ2-7	15	TRBD2	TGTGCCGTCTCACCGGGGGCTAGCGGGAGTTACGAGCAGTACTTC	CAVSPGASGSYEQYF
TRBV7-2	.	TRBJ1-1	13	.	TGTGCCAGCAGCAGCCGGACAGAAACGGAAGCTTTCTTT	CASSSRTETEAFF
TRBV4-1	.	TRBJ2-3	13	.	TGCGCCAACAGCCAAGCCGGAGTGGATACGCAGTATTTT	CANSQAGVDTQYF
TRBV11-3	once	TRBJ2-1	17	TRBD2	TGTGCCAGCAGCACGGGACTAGCGGGACCTGGTTTCAATGAGCAGTTCTTC	CASSTGLAGPGFNEQFF
TRBV5-6	few	TRBJ2-7	13	TRBD1	TGTGCCAGCAGCCACCTAGACAGGGTCGAGCAGTACTTC	CASSHLDRVEQYF
TRBV9	.	TRBJ2-1	16	TRBD1	TGTGCCAGCAGCGCAGGGCCGACAGGGAGTTACAATGAGCAGTTCTTC	CASSAGPTGSYNEQFF
TRBV19	.	TRBJ2-7	13	.	TGCGCCAGTAGTCCAGGTGTGGTGAACGAGCAGTACTTC	CASSPGVVNEQYF
TRBV5-1	.	TRBJ2-5	13	TRBD1	TGCGCCAGCAGCTTGGGGACAGGAGAGACCCAGTACTTC	CASSLGTGETQYF
TRBV7-2	.	TRBJ2-1	14	TRBD2	TGTGCCAGCACCCCCGGACTAGCGGGACTGGTAAAGTTCTTC	CASTPGLAGLVKFF
TRBV10-2	.	TRBJ1-1	15	.	TGCGCCAGCAGTGTTGTAGGAGGGCAGAACACTGAAGCTTTCTTT	CASSVVGGQNTEAFF
TRBV5-4	.	TRBJ2-6	13	.	TGTGCCAGCAGCTTGTATGGGGCCAACGTCCTGACTTTC	CASSLYGANVLTF
TRBV7-2	few	TRBJ1-1	15	.	TGTGCCAGCAGCTTAGTGAGGGTTGGGAACACTGAAGCTTTCTTT	CASSLVRVGNTEAFF
TRBV9	.	TRBJ2-2	18	TRBD2	TGTGCCAGCAGCGTCGGCCCCGGACTAGCGGGAGGGACCGGGGAGCTGTTTTTT	CASSVGPGLAGGTGELFF
TRBV7-2	.	TRBJ1-2	16	TRBD1	TGTGCCAGCAGCCCCATGGACAGGGGATTCAGCTATGGCTACACCTTC	CASSPMDRGFSYGYTF
TRBV5-1	.	TRBJ1-1	13	.	TGCGCCAGCAGCCTAGACAGGAACACTGAAGCTTTCTTT	CASSLDRNTEAFF
TRBV19	.	TRBJ2-5	12	.	TGTGCCAGTAGACAATCTGGAGAGACCCAGTACTTC	CASRQSGETQYF
TRBV2	.	TRBJ1-5	13	TRBD1	TGTGCCAGCACGGACAGGGGAAATCAGCCCCAGCATTTT	CASTDRGNQPQHF
TRBV19	.	TRBJ2-2	14	TRBD1	TGTGCCACCCCGGACAGGTCGAACACCGGGGAGCTGTTTTTT	CATPDRSNTGELFF
TRBV7-9	.	TRBJ2-2	16	.	TGTGCCAGCAGCTCGAGCGGGACAGGAAACACCGGGGAGCTGTTTTTT	CASSSSGTGNTGELFF
TRBV6-5	.	TRBJ2-7	15	TRBD2	TGTGCCAGCAGCCCAGAGACTAGCGGGGGAAACGAGCAGTACTTC	CASSPETSGGNEQYF
TRBV28	.	TRBJ1-5	16	.	TGTGCCAGCACGGGGAGACAGGCCGTAGGCAATCAGCCCCAGCATTTT	CASTGRQAVGNQPQHF
TRBV28	.	TRBJ1-5	14	.	TGTGCCAGCAGTATAAGACAGGAGAATCAGCCCCAGCATTTT	CASSIRQENQPQHF
TRBV6-6	.	TRBJ2-1	14	.	TGTGCCAGCAGTCCCGGGACTGTCTACAATGAGCAGTTCTTC	CASSPGTVYNEQFF
TRBV6-1	.	TRBJ1-4	16	TRBD1	TGTGCCAGCAGTGAAAATGTTGGAGGGGGCGGTGAAAAACTGTTTTTT	CASSENVGGGGEKLFF
TRBV21-1	few	TRBJ1-5	13	.	TGTGCCAGCAGCAGGGACAGAAATCAGCCCCAGCATTTT	CASSRDRNQPQHF
TRBV5-1	.	TRBJ1-1	13	.	TGCGCCAGCAGCCAGACAGCATTTACTGAAGCTTTCTTT	CASSQTAFTEAFF
TRBV11-2	.	TRBJ2-5	12	.	TGTGCCAGCAGCTTAACTTCGGACAGACAGTACTTC	CASSLTSDRQYF
TRBV15	once	TRBJ1-4	15	.	TGTGCCACCAGCAGAGGAGCGCGGTTTGATGAAAAACTGTTTTTT	CATSRGARFDEKLFF
TRBV30	.	TRBJ2-5	14	.	TGTGCCTGGACCTCCGGGACACTACAAGAGACCCAGTACTTC	CAWTSGTLQETQYF